The 6 T cell receptor beta chains in this list originate from one sample, sequenced in a study of T cells after yellow fever vaccination. MiXCR was run by TCRdb on the 5' RACE reads, yielding one entry per CDR3 protein. This sample has about 300,000 distinct CDR3 sequences, with under 9% found just once. The sample was CD4+ T cells sorted from PBMCs, taken 5 days after the yellow fever booster vaccination. All receptors come from a man aged 18 to 30 who received the YFV17D yellow fever vaccine.

The genes are TRBV30 and TRBJ2-7; D gene uncertain. CDR3 length: 14 amino acids. V gave up 0 bases and J gave up 2 bases, with 11 bases separating them. Germline V CDR1 and CDR2: GTSNPN, SVGIG (reference sequence). In DNA form, the CDR3 reads TGTGCCTGGAGTGTGCTCGCAGCAACCTACGAGCAGTACTTC. Its translation is CAWSVLAATYEQYF.

A few counts support this clonotype. The chain combines TRBV10-3 with TRBJ1-4; perhaps TRBD1 as D (5 bases). CDR3 size: 15 residues. Germline V gene lookup returns CDR1 ENHRY and CDR2 SYGVKD. Deletions cut 2 bases from V and 5 bases from J, with 12 bases between. The chain's CDR3 is CAISEARALNEKLFF. The CDR3 DNA reads as TGTGCCATCAGTGAGGCCAGGGCCTTAAATGAAAAACTGTTTTTT.

The V gene is TRBV19, the J gene TRBJ1-2, with D maybe TRBD1 (5 bases). V was clipped by 5 bases and J by 4 bases, with 14 bases between them. The CDR3 length is 14 residues. The germline V gene encodes CDR1 LNHDA and CDR2 SQIVND (reference sequence). The CDR3 DNA reads TGTGCCAGTAGTTCCCAGGCGAGGGGCTATGGCTACACCTTC. This encodes CASSSQARGYGYTF.

The sample holds a few counts of this clonotype. The V and J genes are TRBV9 and TRBJ2-3; D is perhaps TRBD1 (5 bases). Germline CDR1 and CDR2: SGDLS and YYNGEE. V was pared by 0 bases and J by 3 bases, with 5 bases between. This CDR3 comprises 13 residues. The CDR3 spells CASSVAGTDTQYF. Here the CDR3 DNA reads TGTGCCAGCAGCGTAGCAGGGACAGATACGCAGTATTTT.

The chain combines TRBV30 with TRBJ2-3; unclear D gene. This CDR3 is 11 amino acids long. Germline-derived CDR1 and CDR2 are GTSNPN and SVGIG (reference sequence). Trimming shortened V by 0 bases and J by 6 bases, and 4 bases separated the two germline ends. Here the CDR3 DNA reads TGTGCCTGGAGTGTACTGGATACGCAGTATTTT. It translates to CAWSVLDTQYF.

In this sample, this clonotype turned up a few times. The V gene is TRBV5-1, the J gene TRBJ2-1; 12 positions agree with TRBD2. V lost 2 bases and J lost 8; bases outside the gene matches: 5. The CDR3 is 15 amino acids. The V gene's germline CDR1 is SGHRS and CDR2 YFSETQ. DNA for the CDR3: TGCGCCAGCAGCTTCCTAGCGGGGGGGCAAGATGAGCAGTTCTTC. Its translation is CASSFLAGGQDEQFF.